A single sample is the source of the 20 T cell receptor beta chains below, sequenced in a study of identical twins. TCRdb analysed the 5' RACE reads with MiXCR anew, one entry per CDR3 protein. Here the sample spans 1.5 million or so distinct CDR3 sequences, more than 30% being singletons. Sample: cord blood. All receptors come from a newborn girl in good health.

The gene calls are TRBV28 and TRBJ2-2; no clear D. V gave up 2 bases and J gave up 1 base, with 8 bases separating them. Germline V gives CDR1 MDHEN, CDR2 SYDVKM. This CDR3 contains 15 residues. For the CDR3, the DNA is TGTGCCAGCAGTTTAGCGCAATTGAACACCGGGGAGCTGTTTTTT. Translating it yields CASSLAQLNTGELFF.

The chain joins TRBV5-6 to TRBJ2-1, with a weak D call TRBD1 (6 bases). The CDR3 covers 15 residues. Germline CDR1 SGHDT, CDR2 YYEEEE. The V end was cut by 2 bases, the J end by 2 bases, with 11 bases between. The DNA for the CDR3 is TGTGCCAGCAGCTTCCGGGACAAACCCTACAATGAGCAGTTCTTC. Its translation: CASSFRDKPYNEQFF.

The rearrangement links TRBV20-1 to TRBJ2-7; no firm D call. CDR1 is DFQATT, CDR2 SNEGSKA, per germline (reference sequence). There are 12 residues in the CDR3. Trimming cost V 3 bases and J 12 bases, with 18 bases left between them. CDR3 amino acids: CSASLVVKNMYF. CDR3 nucleotide sequence: TGCAGTGCTAGCCTAGTTGTCAAAAACATGTACTTC.

The sample holds a few counts of this clonotype. This chain connects TRBV4-2 to TRBJ1-2, with D perhaps TRBD1 (5 bases). Germline V gene data show CDR1 as LGHNA and CDR2 as YNFKEQ. V was cut by 5 bases and J by 0 bases, with 13 bases left in between. The CDR3 is 15 residues long. The DNA of the CDR3 is TGTGCCAGCAGCTCCCCACAGGAATCTAACTATGGCTACACCTTC. The encoded protein is CASSSPQESNYGYTF.

This clonotype was observed a handful of times. The chain recombines TRBV20-1 with TRBJ2-3; D ambiguous. V was clipped by 3 bases and J by 0 bases, with 10 bases between them. CDR1 and CDR2 from the germline V gene are DFQATT and SNEGSKA (reference sequence). The CDR3 runs 14 residues. The CDR3 coding sequence is TGCAGTGCTAGGAGAACTCAAAGCACAGATACGCAGTATTTT. Translated: CSARRTQSTDTQYF.

The genes are TRBV30 and TRBJ1-4; weak D call: TRBD1 (5 bases). Trimming took off 1 base at V and 2 bases at J, with 11 bases between the two ends. CDR1 is GTSNPN, CDR2 SVGIG, per germline (reference sequence). This CDR3 has 15 residues. CDR3 protein: CAWSDQGGTNEKLFF. The CDR3 region has the DNA TGTGCCTGGAGTGATCAGGGAGGCACTAATGAAAAACTGTTTTTT. The full variable domain, in which reference TRBV30 and TRBJ1-4 provide the parts outside the CDR3, is SQTIHQWPATLVQPVGSPLSLECTVEGTSNPNLYWYRQAAGRGLQLLFYSVGIGQISSEVPQNLSASRPQDRQFILSSKKLLLSDSGFYLCAWSDQGGTNEKLFFGSGTQLSVL.

The genes are TRBV7-9 and TRBJ2-7, with 8 nucleotides matching TRBD1. Looked up from germline, CDR1 is SEHNR and CDR2 is FQNEAQ (reference sequence). V shed 2 bases and J 4 bases; nucleotides not matched to a gene: 4. This CDR3 is 14 amino acids long. The CDR3 protein is CASSLSQGVYEQYF. The CDR3 bases are TGTGCCAGCAGCTTATCACAGGGGGTTTACGAGCAGTACTTC.

Comments on this clonotype: A much larger clone differs by one base, so this may be a read error. This CDR3 reads CATRQGPSYEQFF. DNA for the CDR3: TGTGCCACACGACAGGGTCCCTCCTACGAGCAGTTCTTC. This chain links TRBV12-3 or TRBV12-4 with TRBJ2-1; 7 bases map to TRBD1. The CDR3 loop spans 13 amino acids. Losses at the gene ends were 10 bases for V and 10 bases for J; bases not matched to a gene: 13.

The rearrangement uses TRBV20-1 and TRBJ2-1, with 8 bases fitting TRBD2. The germline V gene encodes CDR1 DFQATT and CDR2 SNEGSKA (reference sequence). The length of the CDR3 is 15 residues. After removal of 0 bases from V and 3 bases from J, the junction contained 4 bases not matched to a gene. CDR3 DNA: TGCAGTGCTAGAGATCAGCTAGCGGGCTACAATGAGCAGTTCTTC. Protein product: CSARDQLAGYNEQFF.

This clonotype came up a few times. The chain joins TRBV3-1 to TRBJ2-7; no clear D. Trimming took off 3 bases at V and 5 bases at J, with 14 bases between the two ends. Germline V CDR1 and CDR2: LGHDT, YNNKEL (reference sequence). There are 14 residues in the CDR3. The CDR3 DNA reads as TGTGCCAGCAGCCAGGACCAAGTTAAGGACGAGCAGTACTTC. Translating gives CASSQDQVKDEQYF.

The V and J genes are TRBV20-1 and TRBJ2-1; possible D gene TRBD1, 5 bases. The CDR3 is 13 amino acids. CDR1 and CDR2 (germline): DFQATT, SNEGSKA (reference sequence). With 1 base removed from V and 5 bases from J, the gap between germline ends came to 9 bases. In DNA, the CDR3 is TGCAGTGCTAGAGGGGGCAGGAACAATGAGCAGTTCTTC. Translated, it gives CSARGGRNNEQFF.

This clonotype was seen a single time. The gene calls are TRBV3-1 and TRBJ2-7; 13 bases map to TRBD2. The CDR3 sequence is 17 residues long. J gave up 3 bases and V 2 bases, and 7 bases lay outside the gene matches. CDR1 is LGHDT, CDR2 YNNKEL, per germline (reference sequence). CDR3 bases: TGTGCCAGCAGCCAACCCCCAGGACTAGCGGGGGACTACGAGCAGTACTTC. Amino acid sequence: CASSQPPGLAGDYEQYF.

This clonotype was seen many times. The chain couples TRBV10-3 to TRBJ2-5, with 10 bases fitting TRBD1. CDR3 size: 16 residues. V gave up 0 bases and J gave up 5 bases; unmatched junction bases: 6. Per the germline V gene, CDR1 is ENHRY and CDR2 is SYGVKD. The CDR3 protein is CAISESGQGLKETQYF. In DNA form, the CDR3 reads TGTGCCATCAGTGAGTCGGGACAGGGGCTGAAGGAGACCCAGTACTTC.

This clonotype was detected only a few times. The chain employs TRBV4-1 and TRBJ1-2; D not resolved. Trimming took 0 bases from V and 1 from J, leaving 12 bases between them. The CDR3 runs 16 residues. Germline loops: CDR1 MGHRA, CDR2 YSYEKL. The DNA of the CDR3 is TGCGCCAGCAGCCAAGATCGGCGTCCAAGTAACTATGGCTACACCTTC. Its protein product is CASSQDRRPSNYGYTF.

The chain joins TRBV19 to TRBJ1-1; unclear D gene. Looked up from germline, CDR1 is LNHDA and CDR2 is SQIVND (reference sequence). V lost 3 bases to trimming and J lost 0 bases, with 11 bases between them. The CDR3 contains 15 residues. The CDR3 nucleotides are TGTGCCAGTAGTATCGCCCCGGCCATGAACACTGAAGCTTTCTTT. Its protein product is CASSIAPAMNTEAFF.

The chain uses TRBV21-1 and TRBJ2-5; no DNA check was done on the table's D call, TRBD1. TRBV21-1 is listed as a pseudogene. The CDR3 is 14 residues long. The chain's CDR3 is CARWTGGLRETQYF. CDR3 nucleotides: TGTGCCAGGTGGACAGGGGGTCTTCGAGAGACCCAGTACTTC.

V usage is TRBV14 and J usage is TRBJ1-2; 7 bases line up with TRBD1. J lost 4 bases, V lost 1 base, and 12 bases had no gene match. The CDR3 is made up of 17 amino acids. CDR1 SGHDN and CDR2 FVKESK come from the germline V gene. CDR3 residues: CASSQVLETTGPYGYTF. The CDR3 nucleotides read TGTGCCAGCAGCCAAGTACTCGAAACGACAGGGCCCTATGGCTACACCTTC.

The rearrangement uses TRBV30 and TRBJ2-5; TRBD2 matches 13 bases. Germline V lookup: CDR1 GTSNPN, CDR2 SVGIG (reference sequence). This CDR3 is built from 17 residues. The J segment lost 1 base and the V segment lost 1 base, leaving 6 bases of the junction unmatched. The CDR3 reads CAWSETWTSGGQETQYF. The CDR3 coding sequence is TGTGCCTGGAGTGAGACCTGGACTAGCGGGGGCCAAGAGACCCAGTACTTC.

CDR3 sequence reads: CASSYVQGGSGNTIYF. For the CDR3, the DNA is TGTGCCAGCAGTTACGTTCAGGGAGGCTCTGGAAACACCATATATTTT. The V gene is TRBV6-6, the J gene TRBJ1-3, with a weak D call TRBD1 (5 bases). Between the trimmed V and J ends, which lost 2 bases and 0 bases, there was a span of 11 bases. The CDR3 consists of 16 residues. CDR1 is MNHNY, CDR2 SVGAGI, per germline (reference sequence).

The chain carries TRBV20-1 and TRBJ2-1; 9 bases are a match to TRBD1. The CDR3 is made up of 16 amino acids. Looked up from germline, CDR1 is DFQATT and CDR2 is SNEGSKA (reference sequence). The V segment lost 0 bases and the J segment 4 bases; nucleotides outside the gene matches: 7. CDR3 region: CSARDGQGLPYNEQFF. The CDR3 nucleotides are TGCAGTGCTAGAGATGGACAGGGGCTCCCTTACAATGAGCAGTTCTTC.